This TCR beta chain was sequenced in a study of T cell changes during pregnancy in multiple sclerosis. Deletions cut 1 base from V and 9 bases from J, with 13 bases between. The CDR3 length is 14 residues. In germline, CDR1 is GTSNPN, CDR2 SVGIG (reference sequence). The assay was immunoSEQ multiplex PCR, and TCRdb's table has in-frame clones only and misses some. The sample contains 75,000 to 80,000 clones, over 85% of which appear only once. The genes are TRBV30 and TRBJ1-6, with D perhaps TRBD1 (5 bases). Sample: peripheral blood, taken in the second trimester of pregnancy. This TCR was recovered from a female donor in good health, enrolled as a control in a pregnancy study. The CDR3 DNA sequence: TGTGCCTGGAGTGGATGGCAGGGTGGTTCACCCCTCCACTTT. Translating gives CAWSGWQGGSPLHF.